These 20 T cell receptor beta chains were sequenced from one sample in a study of shared clonotypes between healthy human individuals. The assay was immunoSEQ multiplex PCR, and TCRdb's table has in-frame clones only and misses some. Here the sample spans nearly 1,000,000 clones, more than 75% being singletons. Sequencing was done on a sample of memory CD4+ T cells sorted from blood. Subset denoted: CD45RA-negative fraction. These receptors all stem from a man aged 18-30 years in good health.

About this clone: Additional DNA sequences in this sample encode the identical CDR3. DNA for the CDR3: TGTGCCAGTGGGACCGGTGGGGCTTTCTTT. Its protein product is CASGTGGAFF. The chain links TRBV19 to TRBJ1-1; D possibly corresponds to TRBD1 (5 bases). Per the germline V gene, CDR1 is LNHDA and CDR2 is SQIVND (reference sequence). V was trimmed by 8 bases and J by 11 bases, leaving 12 bases between them. The CDR3 extends over 10 amino acids.

CDR3 protein: CASSQEIRASNYGYTF. The CDR3 DNA follows: TGCGCCAGCAGCCAGGAAATCAGGGCTTCTAACTATGGCTACACCTTC. The genes are TRBV4-1 and TRBJ1-2; TRBD1 is a possible D gene (5 bases). V lost 3 bases and J 0 bases, leaving 14 bases between the germline ends. This CDR3 comprises 16 residues. Germline V gene lookup returns CDR1 MGHRA and CDR2 YSYEKL.

The rearrangement links TRBV6-1 to TRBJ2-7, with TRBD2 matching 7 bases. Germline trimming cut 0 bases from V and 11 bases from J; bases unmatched to any gene: 4. Germline V lookup: CDR1 MNHNS, CDR2 SASEGT. This CDR3 comprises 12 residues. CDR3 protein: CASSEALGGEYF. The CDR3 DNA reads as TGTGCCAGCAGTGAAGCGCTGGGGGGGGAGTACTTC.

This clone was seen ten or more times. J is TRBJ1-2 and V is TRBV30, with D tentatively TRBD1 (5 bases). CDR1 and CDR2 (germline): GTSNPN, SVGIG (reference sequence). The CDR3 extends over 14 amino acids. V was cut by 3 bases and J by 3 bases, with 14 bases left in between. The DNA for the CDR3 is TGTGCCTGGAGAAGAAGAGGGGCTGACTATGGCTACACCTTC. Translating gives CAWRRRGADYGYTF.

This clone was picked up a small number of times. The CDR3 loop is CASSGGLGNIQYF. The CDR3 DNA sequence: TGTGCCAGCAGTGGTGGGTTGGGAAACATTCAGTACTTC. The chain is built from TRBV2 and TRBJ2-4; D is ambiguous. CDR1 SNHLY and CDR2 FYNNEI come from the germline V gene. This CDR3 contains 13 residues. V lost 4 bases, J lost 6 bases, and 10 bases lay in between.

V usage is TRBV11-3 and J usage is TRBJ1-3; tentative D call: TRBD1 (6 bases). Germline lookup yields CDR1 SGHNT and CDR2 YENEEA. Trimming cost V 5 bases and J 2 bases, with 13 bases left between them. CDR3 length: 15 residues. CDR3 amino acids: CASSITTGPGNTIYF. The CDR3 DNA sequence: TGTGCCAGCAGCATTACCACAGGGCCTGGAAACACCATATATTTT.

V is TRBV7-9 and J is TRBJ2-1; the D gene is possibly TRBD2 (6 bases). The CDR3 is 16 residues long. The germline V gene encodes CDR1 SEHNR and CDR2 FQNEAQ (reference sequence). V lost 5 bases, J lost 8 bases, and 22 bases lay in between. Here the CDR3 DNA reads TGTGCCAGCAGCCAACAAATCCTCGGAGGGGTTCATGAGCAGTTCTTC. This translates into CASSQQILGGVHEQFF.

This chain links TRBV2 with TRBJ2-4, with D perhaps matching TRBD1 (5 bases). Trimming cost V 4 bases and J 15 bases, with 10 bases left between them. There are 10 residues in the CDR3. Germline values: CDR1 SNHLY, CDR2 FYNNEI. CDR3 region: CASSVDNPYF. CDR3 nucleotide sequence: TGTGCCAGCAGTGTGGACAATCCGTACTTC.

This clone turned up a few times. The V call is TRBV6-5, the J call TRBJ2-3, with 7 nucleotides matching TRBD2. V lost 0 bases, J lost 2 bases, and 5 bases stayed unmatched. Germline V lookup: CDR1 MNHEY, CDR2 SVGAGI. CDR3 size: 16 residues. The CDR3 is CASSYSGRGITDTQYF. CDR3 DNA: TGTGCCAGCAGTTACTCGGGGCGGGGGATCACAGATACGCAGTATTTT.

The rearrangement links TRBV5-5 to TRBJ1-2; possible D gene TRBD1, 5 bases. V lost 4 bases, J lost 1 base, and 14 bases lay in between. CDR1 is SGHKS, CDR2 YYEKEE, per germline (reference sequence). This CDR3 has 15 amino acids. The CDR3 bases are TGTGCCAGCAGCCGACAGTGGGGCAGTAACTATGGCTACACCTTC. This encodes CASSRQWGSNYGYTF.

The chain combines TRBV6-6 with TRBJ2-5, with 7 bases fitting TRBD1. Germline assignment: CDR1 MNHNY and CDR2 SVGAGI (reference sequence). This CDR3 has 16 residues. V shed 6 bases, J shed 2 bases, and the junction held 12 bases outside the gene matches. The CDR3 DNA reads TGTGCCAGCAGCCAAACGGGACAGAGCGTACAAGAGACCCAGTACTTC. It is translated as CASSQTGQSVQETQYF.

The chain is built from TRBV7-2 and TRBJ1-1, with 7 bases that match TRBD1. V shed 1 base and J 8 bases; nucleotides not matched to a gene: 7. The CDR3 consists of 14 residues. Germline V gene lookup returns CDR1 SGHTA and CDR2 FQGNSA. The CDR3 nucleotides read TGTGCCAGCAGCTTAGTAGGGGACAGCGCAGAAGCTTTCTTT. As protein: CASSLVGDSAEAFF.

The chain carries TRBV4-1 and TRBJ1-2, with D possibly being TRBD1 (5 bases). There are 19 residues in the CDR3. V dropped 2 bases and J dropped 5 bases, with 27 bases sitting between them. In germline, CDR1 is MGHRA, CDR2 YSYEKL. The CDR3 loop is CASSQTYQLLGLGGYGYTF. The CDR3 nucleotides are TGCGCCAGCAGCCAAACCTATCAGTTATTGGGGCTCGGAGGGTATGGCTACACCTTC.

About this clone: Other nucleotide sequences in the sample specify the same CDR3. The CDR3 sequence: CASSPPTGELFF. The CDR3 DNA reads as TGTGCCAGCTCACCGCCAACAGGGGAGCTGTTTTTT. The genes are TRBV18 and TRBJ2-2, with D unresolved. V was shortened by 3 bases and J by 8 bases, with 7 bases between the two germline ends. CDR3 length equals 12 residues. The germline V gene has CDR1 KGHSH and CDR2 LQKENI.

The CDR3: CASSPGGTSGMKYF. The CDR3 coding sequence is TGTGCCAGCAGCCCGGGGGGGACCTCTGGGATGAAGTACTTC. The V and J genes are TRBV2 and TRBJ2-7, with TRBD2 identical over 8 bases. This CDR3 has 14 residues. Germline-derived CDR1 and CDR2 are SNHLY and FYNNEI. After removal of 6 bases from V and 11 bases from J, the junction contained 15 bases not matched to a gene. Variable domain in full (rest from reference TRBV2 and TRBJ2-7): EPEVTQTPSHQVTQMGQEVILRCVPISNHLYFYWYRQILGQKVEFLVSFYNNEISEKSEIFDDQFSVERPDGSNFTLKIRSTKLEDSAMYFCASSPGGTSGMKYFGPGTRLTVT.

This clone appeared a single time. The chain combines TRBV4-1 with TRBJ2-2; D may be TRBD2 (6 bases). Trimming stripped 0 bases from V and 5 bases from J, with 13 bases between. Per germline, CDR1 MGHRA and CDR2 YSYEKL. The CDR3 runs to 16 residues. CDR3 sequence: CASSQERLRGTGELFF. In DNA form, the CDR3 reads TGCGCCAGCAGCCAAGAAAGGCTACGGGGGACCGGGGAGCTGTTTTTT.

This chain uses TRBV5-5 with TRBJ1-2; no firm D call. The CDR3 contains 15 residues. V dropped 0 bases and J dropped 4 bases, with 13 bases sitting between them. Germline-derived CDR1 and CDR2 are SGHKS and YYEKEE (reference sequence). CDR3: CASSLDQAQSYGYTF. The CDR3 DNA sequence: TGTGCCAGCAGCTTGGATCAGGCACAGTCCTATGGCTACACCTTC.

The rearrangement joins TRBV28 to TRBJ1-5, with D maybe TRBD1 (5 bases). Trimming took 6 bases from V and 12 from J, leaving 12 bases between them. CDR1 and CDR2 from the germline V gene are MDHEN and SYDVKM. The CDR3 contains 11 residues. The chain's CDR3 is CASSPPGLQHF. CDR3 bases: TGTGCCAGCAGCCCCCCGGGGCTCCAGCATTTT.

The chain employs TRBV7-2 and TRBJ2-1; 16 nucleotides align to TRBD2. Germline lookup yields CDR1 SGHTA and CDR2 FQGNSA. The CDR3 totals 15 residues. V trimming: 6 bases; J trimming: 9 bases; junction bases outside the gene matches: 5. The CDR3 spells CASSLGLAGGSEQFF. The CDR3 DNA reads as TGTGCCAGCAGTTTGGGACTAGCGGGAGGGAGTGAGCAGTTCTTC.

V is TRBV7-9 and J is TRBJ2-4; D remains ambiguous. The CDR3 loop spans 12 amino acids. CDR1 is SEHNR, CDR2 FQNEAQ, per germline (reference sequence). Trimming pared 5 bases from V and 9 bases from J, leaving 11 bases between. CDR3 in DNA: TGTGCCAGCAGCCCACAGTCGGCCATTCAGTACTTC. The encoded protein is CASSPQSAIQYF.